These 31 T cell receptor beta chains were sequenced from one sample in a study of T cell responses to AZD1222 COVID-19 vaccine (dated by TCRdb to about 2021). This sample's time point label indicates: about 28 days (+/-7) after the second vaccine dose. The library was made by the immunoSEQ multiplex PCR assay. TCRdb limited this immuneACCESS table to in-frame rearrangements with V and J called. A share of clones is missing; checked studies link under half to unresolved V genes, and the rest is unexplained. The sample has 13,000 or so clones on record, approximately 80% of them singletons. The top ten clones comprise roughly two fifths of the sample. This material consisted of peripheral blood, taken 28 days after the second AZD1222 dose. These receptors were taken from an adult who received the AZD1222 COVID-19 vaccine.

J is TRBJ1-2 and V is TRBV6-5; D call uncertain. The CDR3 has 11 amino acids. From germline, CDR1 is MNHEY and CDR2 SVGAGI. Trimming took 7 bases from V and 0 from J, leaving 3 bases between them. The CDR3 protein is CASMANYGYTF. CDR3 nucleotide sequence: TGTGCCAGCATGGCTAACTATGGCTACACCTTC.

This clone occurred a few times. The DNA of the CDR3 is TGTGCCAGCAGTTTAGGGGGATCGGAGACCCAGTACTTC. Translation: CASSLGGSETQYF. The rearrangement joins TRBV28 to TRBJ2-5; D could derive from TRBD1 or TRBD2 (5 bases each). Germline assignment: CDR1 MDHEN and CDR2 SYDVKM. V was trimmed by 2 bases and J by 5 bases, leaving 9 bases between them. This CDR3 has 13 amino acids.

About this clone itself: Other nucleotide sequences from this sample produce the same CDR3. The rearrangement uses TRBV19 and TRBJ1-1; 9 positions agree with TRBD1. The length of the CDR3 is 15 residues. Germline trimming cut 4 bases from V and 2 bases from J; bases unmatched to any gene: 5. Looked up from germline, CDR1 is LNHDA and CDR2 is SQIVND (reference sequence). In nucleotides, the CDR3 is TGTGCCAGTAGTACGAAGGGACAGGGCAACACTGAAGCTTTCTTT. It encodes CASSTKGQGNTEAFF.

This sequence joins TRBV6-5 and TRBJ1-2; a possible D gene is TRBD1 (5 bases). The CDR3 loop spans 16 amino acids. V lost 2 bases to trimming and J lost 4 bases, with 17 bases between them. Germline CDR1 MNHEY, CDR2 SVGAGI. As DNA, the CDR3 is TGTGCCAGCAGTTACAGGGTTAGCGGGGCGGGCTATGGCTACACCTTC. It yields the protein CASSYRVSGAGYGYTF.

The rearrangement uses TRBV7-9 and TRBJ2-7; D is possibly TRBD1 (5 bases). Trimming removed 5 bases from V and 2 bases from J, with 16 bases in between. Germline CDR1 reads SEHNR; CDR2 reads FQNEAQ (reference sequence). CDR3 length: 15 residues. CDR3: CASSPPRREAYEQYF. CDR3 sequence (DNA): TGTGCCAGCAGCCCCCCCCGCAGGGAAGCCTACGAGCAGTACTTC.

The V call is TRBV10-2, the J call TRBJ2-7; D is possibly TRBD1 (6 bases). From germline, CDR1 is WSHSY and CDR2 SAAADI. The CDR3 length is 14 residues. Trimming pared 2 bases from V and 3 bases from J, leaving 11 bases between. CDR3 coding DNA: TGCGCCAGCAGTGAGCCAGGGGTTATCTACGAGCAGTACTTC. This translates into CASSEPGVIYEQYF.

The chain is built from TRBV5-4 and TRBJ1-2; TRBD1 matches at 10 bases. The CDR3 loop spans 16 amino acids. V dropped 7 bases and J dropped 5; count of bases not matched to a gene: 14. Germline values: CDR1 SGHNT, CDR2 YYREEE (reference sequence). CDR3 DNA: TGTGCCAGCCAACTAGCGACCGGGACAGGGGTATATGGCTACACCTTC. Its translation: CASQLATGTGVYGYTF.

V usage is TRBV5-5 and J usage is TRBJ2-7, with D perhaps matching TRBD2 (5 bases). Germline assignment: CDR1 SGHKS and CDR2 YYEKEE (reference sequence). V was cut by 0 bases and J by 1 base, with 11 bases left in between. The CDR3 spans 15 residues. The CDR3 sequence is CASSLAPGGSYEQYF. The CDR3 DNA sequence: TGTGCCAGCAGCTTGGCCCCAGGAGGATCCTACGAGCAGTACTTC.

The chain uses TRBV6-5 and TRBJ2-7; a weak D match, TRBD1 (5 bases). The CDR3 has 15 residues. V was cut by 4 bases and J by 1 base, with 14 bases left in between. Looked up from germline, CDR1 is MNHEY and CDR2 is SVGAGI. In DNA form, the CDR3 reads TGTGCCAGCAGTTCTCGGAAGGGGTCTTCCTACGAGCAGTACTTC. It is translated as CASSSRKGSSYEQYF.

The V call is TRBV15, the J call TRBJ1-4, with TRBD1 as a possible D gene (5 bases). Germline CDR1 LNHNV, CDR2 YYDKDF (reference sequence). Trimming took 0 bases from V and 7 from J, leaving 12 bases between them. This CDR3 has 15 residues. The CDR3 loop is CATSRDGGNREKLFF. The CDR3 nucleotides read TGTGCCACCAGCAGAGATGGGGGGAATCGTGAAAAACTGTTTTTT.

This clone was picked up one time. The chain is built from TRBV6-5 and TRBJ2-7, with 9 bases that match TRBD1. The CDR3 has 13 amino acids. The V gene's germline CDR1 is MNHEY and CDR2 SVGAGI. Unmatched junction bases numbered 7, after V lost 8 bases and J lost 5 bases. The CDR3 DNA reads as TGTGCCAGCCTCACCGGGACAGGGCACGAGCAGTACTTC. Translating it yields CASLTGTGHEQYF.

The gene calls are TRBV27 and TRBJ2-4; D uncertain. The germline V gene has CDR1 MNHEY and CDR2 SMNVEV (reference sequence). The CDR3 has 13 residues. The V and J ends lost 2 bases and 9 bases respectively, with 11 bases between them. Written as DNA, the CDR3 is TGTGCCAGCAGTTTAACCCGCCACGCCATTCAGTACTTC. Translation gives CASSLTRHAIQYF.

V gene TRBV20-1 combines with J gene TRBJ1-2; maybe TRBD1 (5 bases). Germline loops: CDR1 DFQATT, CDR2 SNEGSKA (reference sequence). Trimming stripped 3 bases from V and 4 bases from J, with 12 bases between. The CDR3 has 13 residues. In DNA, the CDR3 is TGCAGTGCTAGTGAGACAGATACCTATGGCTACACCTTC. It specifies CSASETDTYGYTF.

This rearrangement joins TRBV18 to TRBJ2-1; TRBD2 matches at 9 bases. Germline trimming cut 2 bases from V and 2 bases from J; bases unmatched to any gene: 4. Looked up from germline, CDR1 is KGHSH and CDR2 is LQKENI. The CDR3 length is 16 residues. The CDR3 here is CASSPGASGAYNEQFF. The CDR3, as DNA: TGTGCCAGCTCACCAGGGGCTAGCGGGGCCTACAATGAGCAGTTCTTC.

The chain has TRBV28 and TRBJ2-4; perhaps TRBD1 as D (6 bases). CDR3 size: 15 residues. Trimming cost V 4 bases and J 3 bases, with 13 bases left between them. The germline CDR1 and CDR2 sequences are MDHEN and SYDVKM. Here the CDR3 DNA reads TGTGCCAGCAGTTCCGCGGACAGAGTCAAAAACATTCAGTACTTC. It yields the protein CASSSADRVKNIQYF.

The chain combines TRBV5-1 with TRBJ2-5; TRBD1 agrees at 7 bases. Germline lookup yields CDR1 SGHRS and CDR2 YFSETQ. The CDR3 is 15 residues long. J was trimmed by 5 bases and V by 2 bases; bases with no gene match: 9. CDR3 in amino acids: CASSFRIGGGETQYF. The CDR3 bases are TGCGCCAGCAGCTTTCGTATAGGGGGCGGGGAGACCCAGTACTTC.

This clone occurred once. At the DNA level, this CDR3 is encoded by other sequences in the same sample as well. J is TRBJ2-7 and V is TRBV6-5; possible D gene TRBD1, 7 bases. The V end lost 4 bases, the J end lost 7 bases, and 17 bases lay between the germline ends. This CDR3 is 14 amino acids long. Germline-derived CDR1 and CDR2 are MNHEY and SVGAGI. CDR3 protein: CASSSGTGAGEQYF. The CDR3 DNA reads as TGTGCCAGCAGTTCCGGAACAGGGGCGGGGGAGCAGTACTTC.

Only a few counts were recorded for this clone. The DNA of the CDR3 is TGTGCCACCAGCAGCCAGGGATCGAACACTGAAGCTTTCTTT. Its protein is CATSSQGSNTEAFF. The genes are TRBV15 and TRBJ1-1, with D tentatively TRBD1 (5 bases). This CDR3 has 14 amino acids. The germline V gene has CDR1 LNHNV and CDR2 YYDKDF (reference sequence). V was shortened by 3 bases and J by 1 base, with 9 bases between the two germline ends. The full variable domain, completed using reference TRBV15 and TRBJ1-1, is DAMVIQNPRYQVTQFGKPVTLSCSQTLNHNVMYWYQQKSSQAPKLLFHYYDKDFNNEADTPDNFQSRRPNTSFCFLDIRSPGLGDTAMYLCATSSQGSNTEAFFGQGTRLTVV.

The CDR3: CASSLAGLAGINTQYF. The CDR3 DNA reads TGTGCCAGCAGCTTAGCCGGACTAGCGGGAATAAATACGCAGTATTTT. V gene TRBV7-2 combines with J gene TRBJ2-3, with 12 bases matching TRBD2. CDR1 and CDR2 (germline): SGHTA, FQGNSA. CDR3 length equals 16 residues. Trimming at V came to 0 bases and at J to 7 bases, leaving 5 bases not matched to a gene.

The chain couples TRBV28 to TRBJ1-6; 7 bases agree with TRBD1. Germline CDR1 reads MDHEN; CDR2 reads SYDVKM. The CDR3 covers 14 residues. V trimming: 0 bases; J trimming: 8 bases; junction bases outside the gene matches: 1. CDR3 nucleotides: TGTGCCAGCAGTTTATGGCAGGGGGATTCACCCCTCCACTTT. Amino acid sequence: CASSLWQGDSPLHF.

The CDR3: CSASWRQGGYTF. The CDR3 DNA sequence: TGCAGTGCTAGTTGGCGTCAGGGGGGCTACACCTTC. This chain uses TRBV20-1 with TRBJ1-2, with D maybe TRBD1 (6 bases). Germline assignment: CDR1 DFQATT and CDR2 SNEGSKA (reference sequence). CDR3 length: 12 residues. Trimming cost V 3 bases and J 8 bases, with 13 bases left between them.

The chain recombines TRBV19 with TRBJ2-1; a possible D gene is TRBD2 (5 bases). V dropped 10 bases and J dropped 9 bases, with 13 bases sitting between them. The CDR3 is made up of 11 amino acids. CDR1 LNHDA and CDR2 SQIVND come from the germline V gene (reference sequence). CDR3 sequence: CATNTRGEQFF. CDR3 DNA: TGTGCCACCAATACCCGGGGTGAGCAGTTCTTC.

The J gene is TRBJ1-5, the V gene TRBV10-3; D may be TRBD1 (6 bases). CDR1 and CDR2 (germline): ENHRY, SYGVKD. This CDR3 has 15 amino acids. V was shortened by 2 bases and J by 7 bases, with 15 bases between the two germline ends. CDR3 nucleotide sequence: TGTGCCATCAGTGAGGTGACGGGGGCTGGGCAGCCCCAGCATTTT. It codes for CAISEVTGAGQPQHF.

The gene calls are TRBV19 and TRBJ1-5, with D uncertain. The CDR3 runs 13 residues. From germline, CDR1 is LNHDA and CDR2 SQIVND (reference sequence). Trimming left V 4 bases short and J 5 bases short, with 9 bases between. In DNA form, the CDR3 reads TGTGCCAGTAGTACCCAGGTTGATCAGCCCCAGCATTTT. Its translation: CASSTQVDQPQHF.

The chain uses TRBV16 and TRBJ1-6; no clear D gene. Germline CDR1 reads KGHSY; CDR2 reads FQNENV. This CDR3 is 11 amino acids long. Trimming stripped 2 bases from V and 13 bases from J, with 6 bases between. In DNA, the CDR3 is TGTGCCAGCAGCCAAGAGGGTCCCCTCCACTTT. Amino acids: CASSQEGPLHF.

V and J are TRBV5-4 and TRBJ2-7, with a tentative D call TRBD2 (5 bases). This CDR3 region has 11 residues. The germline V and J ends were trimmed by 2 bases and 7 bases, with 7 bases remaining between them. Looked up from germline, CDR1 is SGHNT and CDR2 is YYREEE (reference sequence). The CDR3 nucleotides are TGTGCCAGCAGCTTCAGCGGTGAGCAGTACTTC. This encodes CASSFSGEQYF.

The V call is TRBV10-2, the J call TRBJ2-1; 12 nucleotides align to TRBD2. Germline CDR1 WSHSY, CDR2 SAAADI. CDR3 size: 20 residues. J was trimmed by 0 bases and V by 6 bases; bases with no gene match: 15. The CDR3 DNA follows: TGCGCCAGCAGAGGGCTGGGGGTACTAGCGGGGGGACCCTCCTACAATGAGCAGTTCTTC. It encodes CASRGLGVLAGGPSYNEQFF.

Notes on this clone: Relative to the germline gene, one junction end is altered; a read error may explain this. V gene TRBV19 combines with J gene TRBJ1-2, with D possibly TRBD1 on 6 matching bases. Germline V gene lookup returns CDR1 LNHDA and CDR2 SQIVND (reference sequence). This CDR3 is built from 16 residues. CDR3 loop: CASSLETGINPYGYTF. The CDR3 coding sequence is TGTGCCAGTAGTCTAGAAACAGGGATAAACCCCTATGGCTACACCTTC.

The rearrangement uses TRBV4-3 and TRBJ2-7; weak D call: TRBD1 (7 bases). The CDR3 is 15 residues long. V lost 0 bases, J lost 6 bases, and 15 bases lay in between. Looked up from germline, CDR1 is LGHNA and CDR2 is YSLEER. The DNA for the CDR3 is TGCGCCAGCAGCCAAGATCTAGCGACAGGGCGCGAGCAGTACTTC. It is translated as CASSQDLATGREQYF.

The rearrangement links TRBV27 to TRBJ1-5, with 8 bases matching TRBD1. Germline values: CDR1 MNHEY, CDR2 SMNVEV (reference sequence). The CDR3 runs 16 residues. The V segment lost 6 bases and the J segment 5 bases; nucleotides outside the gene matches: 12. The CDR3 DNA reads as TGTGCCAGCAGGTCGGCGGGCAGGGGGCTTGATCAGCCCCAGCATTTT. It translates to CASRSAGRGLDQPQHF.

The V and J genes are TRBV10-3 and TRBJ1-1, with D tentatively TRBD1 (6 bases). This CDR3 has 15 residues. With 6 bases removed from V and 1 base from J, the gap between germline ends came to 15 bases. The germline V gene encodes CDR1 ENHRY and CDR2 SYGVKD. CDR3 coding DNA: TGTGCCATCAGAAAACAGGGCTTGGGGAACACTGAAGCTTTCTTT. Encoded protein: CAIRKQGLGNTEAFF.